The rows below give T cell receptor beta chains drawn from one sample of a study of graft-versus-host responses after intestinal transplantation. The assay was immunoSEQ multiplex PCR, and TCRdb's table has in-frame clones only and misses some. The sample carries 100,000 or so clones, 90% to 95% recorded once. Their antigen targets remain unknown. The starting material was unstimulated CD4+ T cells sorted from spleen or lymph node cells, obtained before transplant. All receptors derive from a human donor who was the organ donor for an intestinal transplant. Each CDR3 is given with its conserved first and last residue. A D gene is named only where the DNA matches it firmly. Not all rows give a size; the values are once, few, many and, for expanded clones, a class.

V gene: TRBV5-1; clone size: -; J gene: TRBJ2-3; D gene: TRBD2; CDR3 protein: CASSYERGSSTDTQYF; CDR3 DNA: TGCGCCAGCAGCTATGAGCGGGGGTCTAGCACAGATACGCAGTATTTT
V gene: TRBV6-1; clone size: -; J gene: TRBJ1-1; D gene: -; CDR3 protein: CASSEARVYEAFF; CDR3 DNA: TGTGCCAGCAGTGAAGCACGGGTATATGAAGCTTTCTTT
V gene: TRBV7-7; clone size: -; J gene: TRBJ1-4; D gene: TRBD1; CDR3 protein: CASSRDRGEKLFF; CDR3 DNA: TGTGCCAGCAGCCGGGACAGGGGTGAAAAACTGTTTTTT
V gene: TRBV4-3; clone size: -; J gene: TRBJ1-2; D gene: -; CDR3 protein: CASSQGGVYGYTF; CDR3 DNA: TGCGCCAGCAGCCAGGGGGGGGTGTATGGCTACACCTTC
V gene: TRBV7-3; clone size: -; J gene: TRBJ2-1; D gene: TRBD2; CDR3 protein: CASSSSSGGADEQFF; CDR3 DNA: TGTGCCAGCAGCTCCTCTAGCGGGGGGGCCGATGAGCAGTTCTTC
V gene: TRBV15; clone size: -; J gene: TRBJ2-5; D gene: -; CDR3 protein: CATSRDVIVKGQETQYF; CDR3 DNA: TGTGCCACCAGCAGAGATGTAATAGTTAAGGGGCAAGAGACCCAGTACTTC
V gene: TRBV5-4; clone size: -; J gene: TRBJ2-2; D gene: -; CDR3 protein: CASSLGQGSTGELFF; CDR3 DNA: TGTGCCAGCAGCTTGGGCCAGGGGTCGACCGGGGAGCTGTTTTTT
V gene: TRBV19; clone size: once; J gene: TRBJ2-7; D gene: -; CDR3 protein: CASSYFPGTSYEQYF; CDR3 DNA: TGTGCCAGTAGTTATTTCCCAGGTACTTCCTACGAGCAGTACTTC
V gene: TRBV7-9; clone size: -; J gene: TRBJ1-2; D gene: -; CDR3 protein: CASSLAGGSNGYTF; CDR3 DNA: TGTGCCAGCAGCTTAGCGGGAGGGAGCAATGGCTACACCTTC
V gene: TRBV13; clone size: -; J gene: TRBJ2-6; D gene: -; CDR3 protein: CASSTVKLRQSRANVLTF; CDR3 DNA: TGTGCCAGCAGTACCGTTAAGCTGAGACAAAGTCGGGCCAACGTCCTGACTTTC
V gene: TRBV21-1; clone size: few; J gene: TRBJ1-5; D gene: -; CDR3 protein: CASNRDSNQPQHF; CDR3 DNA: TGTGCCAGCAACAGGGATAGCAATCAGCCCCAGCATTTT
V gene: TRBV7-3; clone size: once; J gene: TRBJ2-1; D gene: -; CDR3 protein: CASSEALGGVNEQFF; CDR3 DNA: TGTGCCAGCAGCGAAGCCCTCGGAGGGGTAAATGAGCAGTTCTTC
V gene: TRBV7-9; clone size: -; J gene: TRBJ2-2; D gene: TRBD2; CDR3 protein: CASDQRGVGGELFF; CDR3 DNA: TGTGCCAGCGACCAGCGGGGGGTCGGCGGGGAGCTGTTTTTT
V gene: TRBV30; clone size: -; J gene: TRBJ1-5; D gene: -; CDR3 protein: CASSGQNQPQHF; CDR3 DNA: TGTGCCTCCAGCGGGCAGAATCAGCCCCAGCATTTT
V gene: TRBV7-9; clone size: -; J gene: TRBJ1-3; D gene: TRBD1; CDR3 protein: CASSLAGQGGNTIYF; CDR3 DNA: TGTGCCAGCAGCTTAGCGGGACAGGGAGGAAACACCATATATTTT
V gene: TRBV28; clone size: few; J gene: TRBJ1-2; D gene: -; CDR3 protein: CASSQDRRERGYTF; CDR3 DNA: TGTGCCAGCAGCCAAGACAGGCGAGAGCGGGGCTACACCTTC
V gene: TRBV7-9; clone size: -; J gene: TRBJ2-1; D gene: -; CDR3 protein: CASSSPRGLPLNEQFF; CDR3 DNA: TGTGCCAGCAGCTCCCCCCGAGGACTACCCCTCAATGAGCAGTTCTTC
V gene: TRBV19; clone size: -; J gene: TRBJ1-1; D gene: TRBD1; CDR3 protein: CASSIWRGRNTEAFF; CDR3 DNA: TGTGCCAGTAGTATATGGAGGGGGCGGAACACTGAAGCTTTCTTT
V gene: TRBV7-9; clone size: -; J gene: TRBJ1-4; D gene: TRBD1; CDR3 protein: CASSSGQGVGEKLFF; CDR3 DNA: TGTGCCAGCAGCTCCGGACAGGGCGTGGGTGAAAAACTGTTTTTT
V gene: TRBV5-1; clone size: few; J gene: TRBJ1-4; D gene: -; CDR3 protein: CASSLGAPGVEKLFF; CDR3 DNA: TGCGCCAGCAGCCTAGGGGCCCCTGGGGTCGAAAAACTGTTTTTT
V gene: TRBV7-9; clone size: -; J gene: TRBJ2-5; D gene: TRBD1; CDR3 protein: CASSGRTGEETQYF; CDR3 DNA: TGTGCCAGCAGCGGACGGACAGGGGAAGAGACCCAGTACTTC
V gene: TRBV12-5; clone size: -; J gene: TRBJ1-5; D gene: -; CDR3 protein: CASGLGGGKPQPQHF; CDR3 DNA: TGTGCTAGTGGTTTGGGGGGAGGGAAGCCTCAGCCCCAGCATTTT
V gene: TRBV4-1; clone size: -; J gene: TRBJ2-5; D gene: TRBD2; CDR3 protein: CASSQPGRGNQETQYF; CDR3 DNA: TGCGCCAGCAGCCAACCCGGGAGGGGGAACCAAGAGACCCAGTACTTC
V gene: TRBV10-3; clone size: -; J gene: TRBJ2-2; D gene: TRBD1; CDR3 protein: CAISLDRDATGELFF; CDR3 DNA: TGTGCCATCAGTTTAGACAGGGATGCGACCGGGGAGCTGTTTTTT
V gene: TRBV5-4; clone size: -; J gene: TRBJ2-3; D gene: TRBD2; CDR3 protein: CASSMGLANTDTQYF; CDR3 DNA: TGTGCCAGCAGCATGGGACTAGCGAACACAGATACGCAGTATTTT
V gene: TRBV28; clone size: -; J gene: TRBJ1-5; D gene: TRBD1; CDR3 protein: CASRSVHPDRDSWDQPQHF; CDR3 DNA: TGTGCCAGCAGGTCCGTACACCCAGACCGGGACAGCTGGGATCAGCCCCAGCATTTT
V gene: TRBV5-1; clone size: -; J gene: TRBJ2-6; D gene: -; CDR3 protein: CASSFGMWGSGANVLTF; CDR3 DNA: TGCGCCAGCAGCTTCGGGATGTGGGGCTCTGGGGCCAACGTCCTGACTTTC
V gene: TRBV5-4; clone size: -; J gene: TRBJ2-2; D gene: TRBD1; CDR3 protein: CASNRGRGNTGELFF; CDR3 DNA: TGTGCCAGCAACAGGGGACGGGGCAACACCGGGGAGCTGTTTTTT
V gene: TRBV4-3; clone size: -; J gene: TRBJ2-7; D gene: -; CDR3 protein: CASSQFRGFRYEQYF; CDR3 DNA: TGCGCCAGCAGCCAATTCCGAGGGTTCCGCTACGAGCAGTACTTC
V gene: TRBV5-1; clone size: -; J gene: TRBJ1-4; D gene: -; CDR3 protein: CASSKGVVEKLFF; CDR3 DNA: TGCGCCAGCAGCAAAGGGGTTGTGGAAAAACTGTTTTTT
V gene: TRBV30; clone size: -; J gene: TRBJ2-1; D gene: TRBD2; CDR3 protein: CAAPRTSGGHNEQFF; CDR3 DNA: TGTGCCGCCCCTAGGACTAGCGGGGGGCACAATGAGCAGTTCTTC
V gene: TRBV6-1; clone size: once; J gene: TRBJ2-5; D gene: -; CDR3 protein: CASSEQGETQYF; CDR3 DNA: TGTGCCAGCAGTGAACAGGGGGAGACCCAGTACTTC
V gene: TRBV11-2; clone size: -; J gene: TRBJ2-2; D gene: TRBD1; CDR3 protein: CASSPGQGPSGELFF; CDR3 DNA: TGTGCCAGCAGCCCCGGACAGGGACCTTCCGGGGAGCTGTTTTTT
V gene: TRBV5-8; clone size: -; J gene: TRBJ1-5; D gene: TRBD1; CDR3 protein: CASSQRQGLNQPQHF; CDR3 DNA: TGTGCCAGCAGCCAAAGACAGGGATTGAATCAGCCCCAGCATTTT
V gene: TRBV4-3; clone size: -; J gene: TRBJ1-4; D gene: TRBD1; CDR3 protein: CASSPRGQGANEKLFF; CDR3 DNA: TGCGCCAGCAGCCCCAGGGGACAGGGGGCTAATGAAAAACTGTTTTTT
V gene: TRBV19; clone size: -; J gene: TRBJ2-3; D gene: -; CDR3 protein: CASSILATDTQYF; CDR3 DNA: TGTGCCAGTAGTATCCTAGCCACAGATACGCAGTATTTT
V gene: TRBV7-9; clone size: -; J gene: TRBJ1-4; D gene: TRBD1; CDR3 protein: CASSLTGQGNEKLFF; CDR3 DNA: TGTGCCAGCAGCCTAACGGGACAGGGTAATGAAAAACTGTTTTTT
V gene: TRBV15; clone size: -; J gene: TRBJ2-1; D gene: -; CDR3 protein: CATSRDGVSSYNEQFF; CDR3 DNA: TGTGCCACCAGCAGAGACGGGGTAAGCTCCTACAATGAGCAGTTCTTC
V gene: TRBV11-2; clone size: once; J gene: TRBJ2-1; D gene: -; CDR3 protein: CASSSTFYNEQFF; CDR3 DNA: TGTGCCAGCAGCTCGACTTTTTACAATGAGCAGTTCTTC
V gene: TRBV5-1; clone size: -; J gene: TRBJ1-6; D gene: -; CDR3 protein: CASSLRQASSYNSPLHF; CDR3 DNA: TGCGCCAGCAGTCTTAGACAGGCAAGCTCCTATAATTCACCCCTCCACTTT
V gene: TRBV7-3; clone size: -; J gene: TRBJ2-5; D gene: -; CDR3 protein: CASSLTGTQETQYF; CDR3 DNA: TGTGCCAGCAGCTTGACAGGAACACAAGAGACCCAGTACTTC
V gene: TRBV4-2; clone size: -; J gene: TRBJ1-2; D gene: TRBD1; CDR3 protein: CASSQGAGQGYGYTF; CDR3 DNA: TGTGCCAGCAGCCAAGGTGCGGGACAGGGATATGGCTACACCTTC
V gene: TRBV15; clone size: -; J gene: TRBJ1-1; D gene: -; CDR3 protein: CAKGEGNPKGNTEAFF; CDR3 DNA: TGTGCGAAAGGGGAGGGTAACCCAAAAGGGAACACTGAAGCTTTCTTT
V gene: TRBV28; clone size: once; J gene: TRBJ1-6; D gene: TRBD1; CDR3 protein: CASSYPTGMHSPLHF; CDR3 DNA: TGTGCCAGCAGTTACCCGACAGGGATGCACTCACCCCTCCACTTT
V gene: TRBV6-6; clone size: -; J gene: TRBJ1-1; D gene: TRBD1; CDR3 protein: CASSPTGSPNTEAFF; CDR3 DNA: TGTGCCAGCAGTCCGACAGGGTCGCCGAACACTGAAGCTTTCTTT
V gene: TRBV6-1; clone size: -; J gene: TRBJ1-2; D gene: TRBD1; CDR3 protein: CASSPLTGGYYGYTF; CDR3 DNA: TGTGCCAGCAGTCCCCTGACAGGGGGCTACTATGGCTACACCTTC
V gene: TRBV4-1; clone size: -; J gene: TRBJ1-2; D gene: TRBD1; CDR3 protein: CASSQEGTGRQGYTF; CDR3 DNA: TGCGCCAGCAGCCAAGAAGGGACAGGTCGCCAGGGCTACACCTTC
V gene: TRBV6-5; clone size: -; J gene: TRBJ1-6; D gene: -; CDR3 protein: CASRTHRDSNSPLHF; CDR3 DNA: TGTGCCAGCAGGACCCACAGGGATTCTAATTCACCCCTCCACTTT
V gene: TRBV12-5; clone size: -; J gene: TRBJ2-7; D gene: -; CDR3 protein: CASGLGGTYEQYF; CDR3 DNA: TGTGCTAGTGGTTTGGGGGGCACCTACGAGCAGTACTTC
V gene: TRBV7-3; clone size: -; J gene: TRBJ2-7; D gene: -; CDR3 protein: CASSLTGSTYEQYF; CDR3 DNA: TGTGCCAGCAGCTTAACGGGGAGTACCTACGAGCAGTACTTC
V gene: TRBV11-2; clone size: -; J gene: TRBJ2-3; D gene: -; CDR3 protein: CASSFGGTDTQYF; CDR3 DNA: TGTGCCAGCAGCTTCGGAGGAACAGATACGCAGTATTTT